Following are 23 T cell receptor beta chains from one sample sequenced in a study of radiation and T cells in renal cell carcinoma. The time point: blood 2 weeks post-SBRT. Stated treatment: 15 Gy SBRT to primary tumor, nephrectomy 4 weeks later. TCRdb keeps only in-frame clones here, not all; method: immunoSEQ multiplex PCR. The profile shows some 150,000 clones, about 87% of them singletons. This specimen was blood, taken from a patient whose treatment included radiotherapy and nephrectomy. The receptors derive from a woman between 45 and 65 years old with renal cell carcinoma.

The genes are TRBV5-1 and TRBJ1-3; possible D gene TRBD1, 6 bases. The CDR3 is 14 residues long. CDR1 SGHRS and CDR2 YFSETQ come from the germline V gene. Trimming took off 2 bases at V and 4 bases at J, with 10 bases between the two ends. DNA of the CDR3: TGCGCCAGCAGCTTTACAGGGATCGGAAACACCATATATTTT. Its translation: CASSFTGIGNTIYF.

The chain has TRBV19 and TRBJ2-2; D is unresolved. The CDR3 sequence is 14 residues long. The V end was cut by 4 bases, the J end by 0 bases, with 6 bases between. CDR1 is LNHDA and CDR2 is SQIVND in the germline V gene (reference sequence). The CDR3 here is CASSNPPNTGELFF. CDR3 nucleotide sequence: TGTGCCAGTAGTAACCCCCCGAACACCGGGGAGCTGTTTTTT.

The rearrangement joins TRBV30 to TRBJ2-7; perhaps TRBD2 as D (5 bases). There are 13 residues in the CDR3. V was pared by 8 bases and J by 2 bases, with 16 bases between. The germline CDR1 and CDR2 sequences are GTSNPN and SVGIG (reference sequence). CDR3: CAGERTGTYEQYF. In DNA form, the CDR3 reads TGTGCCGGAGAACGGACGGGAACCTACGAGCAGTACTTC.

This rearrangement joins TRBV5-6 to TRBJ1-1, with a weak D call TRBD1 (5 bases). The CDR3 totals 14 residues. Germline V gives CDR1 SGHDT, CDR2 YYEEEE. V was cut by 0 bases and J by 3 bases, with 9 bases left in between. In DNA, the CDR3 is TGTGCCAGCAGCTTGGGGGGGTCGGACACTGAAGCTTTCTTT. It codes for CASSLGGSDTEAFF.

This chain uses TRBV18 with TRBJ1-2; TRBD1 might be the D (5 bases). CDR3 length equals 14 residues. Deletions cut 3 bases from V and 3 bases from J, with 11 bases between. Per germline, CDR1 KGHSH and CDR2 LQKENI. The CDR3 region is CASSPRDGYYGYTF. CDR3 in DNA: TGTGCCAGCTCACCCCGGGACGGCTACTATGGCTACACCTTC.

This chain joins TRBV28 and TRBJ1-4; 9 nucleotides match TRBD1. The CDR3 has 14 amino acids. With V trimmed by 5 bases and J by 3 bases, 1 base remained unmatched. The germline V gene encodes CDR1 MDHEN and CDR2 SYDVKM. The CDR3, as DNA: TGTGCCAGCAGTAGGACAGGGGCTAATGAAAAACTGTTTTTT. This sequence encodes CASSRTGANEKLFF.

Only a few counts were recorded for this clone. V and J are TRBV7-9 and TRBJ1-1; D call uncertain. The V and J ends lost 5 bases and 2 bases respectively, with 6 bases between them. The CDR3 consists of 12 residues. The germline gives CDR1 SEHNR, CDR2 FQNEAQ (reference sequence). In DNA, the CDR3 is TGTGCCAGCAGCGTTGCTAACACTGAAGCTTTCTTT. This gives the protein CASSVANTEAFF.

The gene calls are TRBV5-1 and TRBJ1-1; D unclear. The CDR3 loop spans 13 amino acids. Germline lookup yields CDR1 SGHRS and CDR2 YFSETQ. Trimming left V 2 bases short and J 1 base short, with 6 bases between. The CDR3 spells CASSFGANTEAFF. The CDR3 DNA reads as TGCGCCAGCAGCTTCGGTGCGAACACTGAAGCTTTCTTT.

CDR3 nucleotides: TGTGCCAGCTCACCATCCCCAGGGGGTATTGGGGCCAACGTCCTGACTTTC. Protein sequence: CASSPSPGGIGANVLTF. This sequence joins TRBV18 and TRBJ2-6, with 7 nucleotides matching TRBD1. This CDR3 spans 17 amino acids. The V gene's germline CDR1 is KGHSH and CDR2 LQKENI. J lost 3 bases, V lost 2 bases, and 7 bases had no gene match.

The CDR3 DNA sequence: TGTGCCAGCGGGATTGGCTATTCCGGGGAGCTGTTTTTT. Encoded protein: CASGIGYSGELFF. The chain recombines TRBV11-2 with TRBJ2-2; D remains ambiguous. Germline V gene sequence: CDR1 SGHAT, CDR2 FQNNGV. The CDR3 is 13 residues long. Deletions cut 8 bases from V and 6 bases from J, with 13 bases between.

A word on this clone: Other DNA sequences within the sample encode an identical CDR3. The V call is TRBV7-2, the J call TRBJ2-7, with D perhaps matching TRBD1 or TRBD2 (5 bases each). Germline V gene lookup returns CDR1 SGHTA and CDR2 FQGNSA. CDR3 length: 12 residues. V was cut by 5 bases and J by 4 bases, with 9 bases left in between. This CDR3 reads CASSPWGYEQYF. CDR3 DNA: TGTGCCAGCAGCCCCTGGGGGTACGAGCAGTACTTC.

The chain links TRBV6-4 to TRBJ2-3; TRBD2 matches 9 bases. V shed 9 bases, J shed 1 base, and the junction held 20 bases outside the gene matches. From germline, CDR1 is MRHNA and CDR2 SNTAGT. This CDR3 contains 19 residues. DNA of the CDR3: TGTGCCAGTCCCCCCCGGACTAGCGAGTGCTTAGCCGGCACAGATACGCAGTATTTT. Translating it yields CASPPRTSECLAGTDTQYF.

This chain connects TRBV7-2 to TRBJ2-5; D remains unclear. CDR1 and CDR2 (germline): SGHTA, FQGNSA. CDR3 length equals 16 residues. V dropped 5 bases and J dropped 4 bases, with 20 bases sitting between them. CDR3 in amino acids: CASSPHPLLVSETQYF. In nucleotides, the CDR3 is TGTGCCAGCAGCCCCCACCCCCTCCTAGTCTCAGAGACCCAGTACTTC.

The V and J genes are TRBV7-2 and TRBJ1-2; 8 positions match TRBD1. Unmatched junction bases numbered 2, after V lost 2 bases and J lost 6 bases. This CDR3 is 13 amino acids long. The germline CDR1 and CDR2 sequences are SGHTA and FQGNSA. The DNA for the CDR3 is TGTGCCAGCAGCTTACAGGGGGCCGATGGCTACACCTTC. Its translation is CASSLQGADGYTF.

The chain carries TRBV2 and TRBJ2-7; D gene unclear. The germline V and J ends were trimmed by 7 bases and 0 bases, with 7 bases remaining between them. Germline assignment: CDR1 SNHLY and CDR2 FYNNEI. The CDR3 has 12 residues. The CDR3 protein is CASNDLSYEQYF. CDR3 nucleotides: TGTGCCAGCAACGATCTCTCCTACGAGCAGTACTTC.

This chain links TRBV7-9 with TRBJ2-5, with no clear D. Germline V gives CDR1 SEHNR, CDR2 FQNEAQ (reference sequence). The CDR3 is made up of 15 amino acids. V dropped 5 bases and J dropped 3 bases, with 16 bases sitting between them. This chain's CDR3 is CASSDRGRYKETQYF. CDR3 DNA sequence: TGTGCCAGCAGCGACCGAGGACGGTATAAAGAGACCCAGTACTTC.

V gene TRBV6-5 combines with J gene TRBJ2-2; D unclear. V was shortened by 6 bases and J by 0 bases, with 5 bases between the two germline ends. Germline V CDR1 and CDR2: MNHEY, SVGAGI. The CDR3 extends over 13 amino acids. Written as DNA, the CDR3 is TGTGCCAGCAGGGACCCGAACACCGGGGAGCTGTTTTTT. It specifies CASRDPNTGELFF.

The gene calls are TRBV7-9 and TRBJ1-1; no firm D call. Germline V gene sequence: CDR1 SEHNR, CDR2 FQNEAQ (reference sequence). Trimming took 5 bases from V and 8 from J, leaving 9 bases between them. The CDR3 consists of 11 residues. CDR3 amino acids: CASSPNLEAFF. For the CDR3, the DNA is TGTGCCAGCAGCCCCAACCTAGAAGCTTTCTTT.

V and J are TRBV6-1 and TRBJ1-3, with D possibly being TRBD1 (5 bases). The length of the CDR3 is 15 residues. CDR1 is MNHNS and CDR2 is SASEGT in the germline V gene. Trimming removed 5 bases at V and 4 bases at J, with 15 bases between. CDR3 DNA sequence: TGTGCCAGCAGTCCCCGGGGAGGGGTGGGAAACACCATATATTTT. Amino acid sequence: CASSPRGGVGNTIYF.

V usage is TRBV12-5 and J usage is TRBJ1-6; 9 positions match TRBD1. Germline CDR1 and CDR2: LGHNT and FRNRAP. The CDR3 extends over 15 amino acids. The V segment lost 4 bases and the J segment 9 bases; nucleotides outside the gene matches: 7. CDR3: CASGSGQGLISPLHF. CDR3 nucleotides: TGTGCTAGTGGTTCCGGACAGGGGCTGATTTCACCCCTCCACTTT.

The J gene is TRBJ2-5, the V gene TRBV7-9; D is possibly TRBD2 (7 bases). Trimming removed 0 bases at V and 3 bases at J, with 11 bases between. The CDR3 runs 15 residues. The germline CDR1 and CDR2 sequences are SEHNR and FQNEAQ (reference sequence). For the CDR3, the DNA is TGTGCCAGCAGCTTAGCGGCGGGGGCGGAAGAGACCCAGTACTTC. Encoded protein: CASSLAAGAEETQYF.

The V gene is TRBV5-1, the J gene TRBJ1-3; 8 bases fit TRBD1. The CDR3 totals 16 residues. CDR1 and CDR2 (germline): SGHRS, YFSETQ. Trimming at V came to 4 bases and at J to 4 bases, leaving 10 bases not matched to a gene. CDR3 bases: TGCGCCAGCAGCCCAGGACAGGGAACAACCGGAAACACCATATATTTT. This codes for CASSPGQGTTGNTIYF.

This sequence joins TRBV6-5 and TRBJ2-7; 8 bases are shared with TRBD2. Trimming took 0 bases from V and 5 from J; bases not matched to a gene: 6. Germline-derived CDR1 and CDR2 are MNHEY and SVGAGI. This CDR3 spans 15 amino acids. The CDR3 is CASSYSTGGPDEQYF. The CDR3 nucleotides read TGTGCCAGCAGTTACTCCACGGGGGGGCCGGACGAGCAGTACTTC.